These 3 T cell receptor beta chains share one sample of origin, sequenced in a study of CD8 T cells in Susac syndrome. RNA was extracted with the RNeasy kit, and a quantity of about 0.5 to 1 ug was reverse transcribed using random hexamers. TCRdb fed the immunoSEQ multiplex PCR reads into MiXCR, producing one record per CDR3 protein. This sample carries hundreds of thousands of distinct CDR3 sequences, 93% of them seen once, and the ten largest clones take about 0.07%. The sample taken for sequencing was CD4+ T cells from PBMCs. The source of these receptors is a human donor with multiple sclerosis.

The chain links TRBV7-9 to TRBJ2-1; D might be TRBD2 (5 bases). CDR1 SEHNR and CDR2 FQNEAQ come from the germline V gene (reference sequence). The CDR3 extends over 16 amino acids. Trimming cost V 4 bases and J 0 bases, with 13 bases left between them. The CDR3 loop is CASSSPLGPSYNEQFF. CDR3 nucleotides: TGTGCCAGCAGCTCACCACTAGGGCCCTCCTACAATGAGCAGTTCTTC.

The chain recombines TRBV10-3 with TRBJ1-1; D ambiguous. Trimming took off 8 bases at V and 0 bases at J, with 10 bases between the two ends. The germline CDR1 and CDR2 sequences are ENHRY and SYGVKD. The CDR3 extends over 13 amino acids. This chain's CDR3 is CAIRLGVNTEAFF. DNA of the CDR3: TGTGCCATCCGCCTCGGAGTGAACACTGAAGCTTTCTTT.

This clonotype appeared a single time. The chain has TRBV10-3 and TRBJ1-2, with TRBD1 matching 7 bases. Germline V gene sequence: CDR1 ENHRY, CDR2 SYGVKD. After removal of 11 bases from V and 5 bases from J, the junction contained 17 bases not matched to a gene. This CDR3 is 15 amino acids long. CDR3 sequence reads: CAAKAHPGGEYGYTF. CDR3 nucleotides: TGTGCCGCCAAGGCACACCCAGGGGGGGAGTATGGCTACACCTTC.